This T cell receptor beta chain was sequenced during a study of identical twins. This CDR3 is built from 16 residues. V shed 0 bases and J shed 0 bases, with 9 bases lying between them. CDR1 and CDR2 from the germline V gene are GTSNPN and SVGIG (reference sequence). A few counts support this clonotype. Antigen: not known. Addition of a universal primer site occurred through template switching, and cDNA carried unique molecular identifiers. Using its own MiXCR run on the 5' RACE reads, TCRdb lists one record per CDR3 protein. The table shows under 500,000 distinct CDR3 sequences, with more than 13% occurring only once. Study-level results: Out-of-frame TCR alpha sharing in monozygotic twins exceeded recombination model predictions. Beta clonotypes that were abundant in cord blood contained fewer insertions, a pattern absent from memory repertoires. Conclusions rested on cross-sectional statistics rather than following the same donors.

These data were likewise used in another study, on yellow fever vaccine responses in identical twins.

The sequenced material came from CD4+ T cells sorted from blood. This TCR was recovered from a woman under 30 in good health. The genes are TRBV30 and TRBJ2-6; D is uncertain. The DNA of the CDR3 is TGTGCCTGGAGTGTATCATCCAGCTCTGGGGCCAACGTCCTGACTTTC. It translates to CAWSVSSSSGANVLTF.